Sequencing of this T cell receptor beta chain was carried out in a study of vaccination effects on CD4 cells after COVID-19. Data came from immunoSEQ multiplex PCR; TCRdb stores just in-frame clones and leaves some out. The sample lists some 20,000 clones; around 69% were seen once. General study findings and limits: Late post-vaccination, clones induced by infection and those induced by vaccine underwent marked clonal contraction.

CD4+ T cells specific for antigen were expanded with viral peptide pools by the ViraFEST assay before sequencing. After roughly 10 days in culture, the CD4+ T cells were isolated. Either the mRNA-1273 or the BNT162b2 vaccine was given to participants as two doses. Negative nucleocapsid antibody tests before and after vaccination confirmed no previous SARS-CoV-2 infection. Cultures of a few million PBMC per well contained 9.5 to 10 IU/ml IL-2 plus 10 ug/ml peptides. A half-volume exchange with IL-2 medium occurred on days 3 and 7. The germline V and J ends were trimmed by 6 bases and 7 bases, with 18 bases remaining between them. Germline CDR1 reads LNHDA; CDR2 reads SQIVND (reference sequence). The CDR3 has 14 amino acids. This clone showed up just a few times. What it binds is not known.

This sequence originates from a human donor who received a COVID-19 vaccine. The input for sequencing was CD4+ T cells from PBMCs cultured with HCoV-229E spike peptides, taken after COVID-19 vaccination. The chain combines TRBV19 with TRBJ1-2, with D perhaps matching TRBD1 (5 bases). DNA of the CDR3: TGTGCCAGTAGAATTCCAGGGATACGACGTGGCTACACCTTC. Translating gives CASRIPGIRRGYTF.